This T cell receptor beta chain was captured by sequencing in a study of CD8 T cells in Susac syndrome. cDNA came from around 0.5 to 1 ug RNA primed by random hexamers. Via MiXCR, TCRdb re-called the immunoSEQ multiplex PCR reads, giving one row per CDR3 protein. The sample records around 130,000 distinct CDR3 sequences, under 95% being singletons. Germline lookup yields CDR1 SQVTM and CDR2 ANQGSEA. CDR3 length equals 13 residues. Trimming shortened V by 4 bases and J by 2 bases, and 11 bases separated the two germline ends. Negative isolation was used for CD8+ and CD4+ T cells, and FACS enrichment was applied to TEMRA cells.

The chain couples TRBV29-1 to TRBJ1-1; D not resolved. The material sequenced was CD8+ T cells from PBMCs. The sequence came from a human donor with multiple sclerosis. The CDR3: CSVALKANTEAFF. The CDR3 nucleotides are TGCAGCGTTGCCCTGAAGGCTAACACTGAAGCTTTCTTT. The full variable domain, rest sourced from reference TRBV29-1 and TRBJ1-1, is SAVISQKPSRDICQRGTSLTIQCQVDSQVTMMFWYRQQPGQSLTLIATANQGSEATYESGFVIDKFPISRPNLTFSTLTVSNMSPEDSSIYLCSVALKANTEAFFGQGTRLTVV.